This T cell receptor beta chain was captured in a study of T cell responses to AZD1222 COVID-19 vaccine (dated by TCRdb to about 2021). Regarding the research as a whole: AZD1222 recipients given second doses at about 4 weeks or at about 12 weeks were pooled, since spike-specific TCR depth and breadth were not found to differ between the two schedules. TCR sequencing covered roughly 230 trial participants: 200 to 220 given two doses of AZD1222 and some 25 given two doses of MenACWY control vaccine. Trial participants were enrolled by age into subgroups of 18-55, 56-69 and 70-plus years, and around 150, 29 and 61 TCR-sequenced participants, respectively, were included in these subgroups.

The CDR3 regions of human TCRbeta chains were analyzed by immunosequencing. Regarding the original processing steps: TCRs in the repertoires were compared against a reference library of SARS-CoV-2-specific TCRs that had been generated with the MIRA antigen-specificity platform. Breadth was defined as the fraction of unique TCRs that were SARS-CoV-2-associated, and depth was defined as the fraction of total T cells that were SARS-CoV-2-associated. Using the MIRA data, every spike-specific TCR was mapped to the spike region that the TCR reacted to and assigned to either a CD4 or a CD8 class. Log10-transformed breadth and depth values were compared by one-way ANOVA with Sidak's multiple comparisons tests. Sourced from immuneACCESS, this table was stored by TCRdb with only in-frame sequences that have V and J called. A share of the clones is absent; for the studies checked, an unresolved V gene accounts for under half, and the remainder has no known explanation. V, J and clone size are those of that table, while D and trimming were read from the DNA. This sample holds 95,000 or so clones; approximately 91% were observed only once. The ten biggest clones cover less than 3.5% of the sample.

Inclusive of the bounding cysteine and phenylalanine, the CDR3 is 15 residues long. CDR3 DNA only is kept here, 45 bases in frame from base 1. Looking up the germline V gene (reference sequence) yields CDR1 LNHDA and CDR2 SQIVND. V gives up 5 bases and J gives up 0 bases, and the segment between their germline ends measures 13 bases. As for this clone: Its antigen is not yet known. The input lacks base qualities; no much larger clone sits a single base away.

The research as a whole found: The 56-69-year group was small, and its depth increase did not reach significance, likely because of low power. A significant rise in spike-specific TCR breadth and depth was observed after two AZD1222 doses relative to day 0 and relative to MenACWY recipients. No day 14 peak-response samples were available, so repertoires were characterized only after the peak T cell response. The whole spike protein was spanned by vaccine-associated CD4 TCRs, and dominant responses were seen in regions 160-218 and 743-854. Reportedly, close to half of the unique spike-specific TCRs recognized epitopes lying outside the regions that are mutated in the B.1.351 and B.1.1.7 variants. Participants were mostly white British, with more females than males. The authors suggested clonal diversity may have been underestimated. Conclusions about previously exposed vaccinees are limited because only six or seven AZD1222 recipients were SARS-CoV-2 seropositive at baseline.

The intended sense of this specimen's time point label: baseline before first vaccination. Samples from vaccinated people were obtained from the UK trials COV001 and COV002, which included a single-blind randomized controlled phase 2/3 trial of AZD1222 (ChAdOx1 nCoV-19) in healthy adults. For TCRbeta chain sequencing, PBMC samples from trial participants were taken at day 0 and at day 28 after the second dose. Recombination linked TRBV19 to TRBJ1-1, with a tentative D gene TRBD1 over 6 matching bases. This material consisted of peripheral blood, taken on day 0 of AZD1222 vaccination. The origin of this receptor is an adult in good health. The nucleotide sequence is given as TGTGCCAGTAGTCCGACAGGTCCTATGAACACTGAAGCTTTCTTT. It codes for CASSPTGPMNTEAFF.